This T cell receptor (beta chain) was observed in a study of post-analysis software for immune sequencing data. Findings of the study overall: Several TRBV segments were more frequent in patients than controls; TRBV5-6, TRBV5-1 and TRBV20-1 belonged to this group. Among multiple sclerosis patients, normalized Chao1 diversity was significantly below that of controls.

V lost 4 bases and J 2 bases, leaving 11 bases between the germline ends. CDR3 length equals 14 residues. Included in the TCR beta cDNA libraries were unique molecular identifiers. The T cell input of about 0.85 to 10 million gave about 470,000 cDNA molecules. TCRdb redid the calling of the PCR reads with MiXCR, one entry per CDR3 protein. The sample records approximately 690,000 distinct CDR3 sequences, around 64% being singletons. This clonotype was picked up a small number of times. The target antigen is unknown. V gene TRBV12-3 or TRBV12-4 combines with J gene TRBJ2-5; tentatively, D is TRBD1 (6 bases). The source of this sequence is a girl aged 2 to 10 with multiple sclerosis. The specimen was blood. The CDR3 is CASSSTGQQETQYF. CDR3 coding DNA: TGTGCCAGCAGTTCCACCGGACAGCAAGAGACCCAGTACTTC.